Below are 9 T cell receptor beta chains sequenced from a single sample in a study of blood T cell repertoires in COVID-19 (TCRdb year 2020). The library was obtained by the immunoSEQ multiplex PCR assay. In TCRdb, the immuneACCESS table is reduced to in-frame sequences with V and J assigned. These tables do not hold every clone; where another copy was compared, an unresolved V gene accounts for under half, and the others remain unexplained. In all, the sample holds approximately 240,000 clones, and 83% of those were seen once. Clones ranked in the top ten supply 0.95% to 1.5% of the sample. Sequencing was done on a sample of peripheral blood. Receptor source: a young woman with COVID-19, enrolled during active disease.

This clone has just a few counts. This sequence joins TRBV9 and TRBJ2-3; 11 bases match TRBD2. The germline V gene has CDR1 SGDLS and CDR2 YYNGEE. Trimming took 0 bases from V and 2 from J; bases not matched to a gene: 11. The CDR3 totals 19 residues. The CDR3 here is CASSVGLAGGVYLTDTQYF. The CDR3 nucleotides read TGTGCCAGCAGCGTAGGTCTAGCGGGAGGTGTTTACCTCACAGATACGCAGTATTTT.

The rearrangement joins TRBV30 to TRBJ2-3; perhaps D is TRBD1 or TRBD2 (5 bases each). The CDR3 covers 14 residues. Germline values: CDR1 GTSNPN, CDR2 SVGIG (reference sequence). Trimming took 5 bases from V and 1 from J, leaving 13 bases between them. CDR3: CAWGTKQGTDTQYF. CDR3 in DNA: TGTGCCTGGGGGACGAAACAGGGCACAGATACGCAGTATTTT.

The rearrangement links TRBV28 to TRBJ1-2; TRBD1 is a possible D gene (5 bases). The CDR3 has 13 residues. V gave up 2 bases and J gave up 8 bases, with 12 bases separating them. Germline V gene sequence: CDR1 MDHEN, CDR2 SYDVKM. The CDR3 nucleotides are TGTGCCAGCAGTTTAGCAGGGATCCGAGGCTACACCTTC. Encoded protein: CASSLAGIRGYTF.

The CDR3 region has the DNA TGTGCCATCAGTGAGTCAGGGGCGACGGGCCTCACAGATACGCAGTATTTT. Translation: CAISESGATGLTDTQYF. The rearrangement links TRBV10-3 to TRBJ2-3; possible D gene TRBD1, 5 bases. V was pared by 0 bases and J by 2 bases, with 15 bases between. CDR1 and CDR2 (germline): ENHRY, SYGVKD. The CDR3 runs 17 residues.

This chain links TRBV28 with TRBJ1-2, with TRBD1 matching over 8 bases. This CDR3 comprises 16 residues. J lost 1 base, V lost 6 bases, and 10 bases had no gene match. CDR1 and CDR2 from the germline V gene are MDHEN and SYDVKM. The CDR3 reads CASSTQTGGSNYGYTF. Here the CDR3 DNA reads TGTGCCAGCAGCACCCAAACAGGGGGTAGTAACTATGGCTACACCTTC.

The chain couples TRBV6-2 or TRBV6-3 to TRBJ2-3, with 9 nucleotides matching TRBD2. This CDR3 contains 17 residues. With V trimmed by 0 bases and J by 0 bases, 4 bases remained unmatched. Germline-derived CDR1 and CDR2 are MNHEY and SVGEGT. The CDR3 DNA reads TGTGCCAGCAGTTACTCGCGACTAGCGGCGAGCACAGATACGCAGTATTTT. It yields the protein CASSYSRLAASTDTQYF.

This chain uses TRBV6-6 with TRBJ1-3; 7 bases are shared with TRBD1. V lost 8 bases and J lost 8; bases outside the gene matches: 12. In germline, CDR1 is MNHNY, CDR2 SVGAGI (reference sequence). The CDR3 is made up of 14 amino acids. The CDR3 region is CASGSGQGVHTIYF. The CDR3 DNA is TGTGCCAGCGGGTCTGGTCAGGGGGTACACACCATATATTTT.

This sequence joins TRBV7-2 and TRBJ2-1; unclear D gene. V shed 1 base and J shed 8 bases, with 9 bases lying between them. The CDR3 runs to 13 residues. The germline V gene has CDR1 SGHTA and CDR2 FQGNSA. The CDR3 DNA reads as TGTGCCAGCAGCTTAGGCCTATCGGATGAGCAGTTCTTC. This encodes CASSLGLSDEQFF.

This clone was counted only a few times. This CDR3 is CASSLGQHEGDTQYF. The CDR3 nucleotides are TGTGCCAGCAGCTTAGGGCAGCACGAGGGAGATACGCAGTATTTT. The rearrangement uses TRBV7-2 and TRBJ2-3; D is perhaps TRBD2 (5 bases). V was pared by 1 base and J by 5 bases, with 13 bases between. The CDR3 has 15 amino acids. CDR1 is SGHTA, CDR2 FQGNSA, per germline.